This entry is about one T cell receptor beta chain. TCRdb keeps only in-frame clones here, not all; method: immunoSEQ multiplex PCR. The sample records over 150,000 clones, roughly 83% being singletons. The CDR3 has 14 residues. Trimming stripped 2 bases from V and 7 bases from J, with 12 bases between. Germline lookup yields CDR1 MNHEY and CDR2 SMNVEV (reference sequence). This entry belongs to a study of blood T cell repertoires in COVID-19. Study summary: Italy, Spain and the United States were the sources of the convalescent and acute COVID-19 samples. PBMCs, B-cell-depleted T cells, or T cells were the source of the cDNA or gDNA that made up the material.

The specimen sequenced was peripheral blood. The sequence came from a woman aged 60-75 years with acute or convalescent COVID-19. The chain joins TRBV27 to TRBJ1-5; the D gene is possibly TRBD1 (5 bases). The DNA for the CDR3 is TGTGCCAGCAGTTTAGGGGGGTATGGACAGCCCCAGCATTTT. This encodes CASSLGGYGQPQHF.